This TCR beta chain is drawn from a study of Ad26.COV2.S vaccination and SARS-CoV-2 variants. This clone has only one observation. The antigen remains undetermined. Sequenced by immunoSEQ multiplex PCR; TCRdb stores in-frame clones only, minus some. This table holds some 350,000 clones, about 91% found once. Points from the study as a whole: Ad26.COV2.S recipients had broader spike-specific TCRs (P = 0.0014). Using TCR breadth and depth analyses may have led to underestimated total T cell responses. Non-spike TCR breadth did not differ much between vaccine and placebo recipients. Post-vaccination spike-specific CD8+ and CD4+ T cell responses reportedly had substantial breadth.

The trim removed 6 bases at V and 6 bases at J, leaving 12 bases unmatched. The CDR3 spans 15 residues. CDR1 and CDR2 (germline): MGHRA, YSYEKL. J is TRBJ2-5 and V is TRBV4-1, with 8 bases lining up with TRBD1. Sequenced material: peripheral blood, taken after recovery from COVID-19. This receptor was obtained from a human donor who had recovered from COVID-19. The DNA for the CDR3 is TGCGCCAGCAGGGGACAGGTGGGAAACAAGAAGACCCAGTACTTC. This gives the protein CASRGQVGNKKTQYF.